The clone carrying this T cell receptor beta chain was seen just once. CDR1 and CDR2 from the germline V gene are SGHVS and FNYEAQ. This CDR3 is 15 amino acids long. V lost 5 bases to trimming and J lost 4 bases, with 15 bases between them. This sample was taken from a study of long-term antiretroviral therapy in people with HIV. The assay used was immunoSEQ (version v3.0), run at survey level. This table comes from immunoSEQ multiplex PCR, and its TCRdb copy is limited to in-frame clones, with some not included. The sample carries 29,000 or so clones, over 90% recorded once. The TCR comes from a middle-aged woman with HIV. V is TRBV7-6 and J is TRBJ2-1; a possible D gene is TRBD1 (6 bases). Sequencing used unsorted PBMCs, obtained roughly 6.5 years after starting antiretroviral therapy. Here the CDR3 DNA reads TGTGCCAGCAGCCCCACCTACAGGGTGTACAATGAGCAGTTCTTC. This gives the protein CASSPTYRVYNEQFF.